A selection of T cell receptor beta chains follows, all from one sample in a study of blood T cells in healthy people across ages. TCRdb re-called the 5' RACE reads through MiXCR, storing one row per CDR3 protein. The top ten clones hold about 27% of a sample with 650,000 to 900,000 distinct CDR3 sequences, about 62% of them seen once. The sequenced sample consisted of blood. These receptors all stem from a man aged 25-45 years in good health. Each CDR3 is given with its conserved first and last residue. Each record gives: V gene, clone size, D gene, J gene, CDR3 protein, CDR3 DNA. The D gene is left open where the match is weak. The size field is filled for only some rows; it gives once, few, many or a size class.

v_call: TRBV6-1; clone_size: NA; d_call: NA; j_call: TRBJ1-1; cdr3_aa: CASSDYRTEAFF; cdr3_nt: TGTGCCAGCAGCGATTACCGTACTGAAGCTTTCTTT
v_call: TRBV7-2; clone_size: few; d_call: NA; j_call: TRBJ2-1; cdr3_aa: CTSSFRGNEQFF; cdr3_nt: TGTACCAGCAGCTTCAGGGGCAATGAGCAGTTCTTC
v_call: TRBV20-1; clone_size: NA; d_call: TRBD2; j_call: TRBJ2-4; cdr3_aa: CSARGTSGDDIQYF; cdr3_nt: TGCAGTGCTAGAGGGACTAGCGGGGATGACATTCAGTACTTC
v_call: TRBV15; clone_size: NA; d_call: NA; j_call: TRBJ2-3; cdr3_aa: CATSRDLVGGKDTQYF; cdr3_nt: TGTGCCACCAGCAGAGATTTGGTGGGGGGCAAGGATACGCAGTATTTT
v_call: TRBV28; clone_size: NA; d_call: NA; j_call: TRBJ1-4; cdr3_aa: CASSLVPWTAELFF; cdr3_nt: TGTGCCAGCAGTTTGGTCCCCTGGACAGCTGAACTGTTTTTT
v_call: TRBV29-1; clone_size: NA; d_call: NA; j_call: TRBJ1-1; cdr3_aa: CSGGETNTEAFF; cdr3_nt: TGCAGCGGGGGGGAAACAAACACTGAAGCTTTCTTT
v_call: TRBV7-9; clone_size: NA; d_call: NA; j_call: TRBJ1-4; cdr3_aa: CASSVRLATNEKLFF; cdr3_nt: TGTGCCAGCAGCGTCCGTCTTGCAACTAATGAAAAACTGTTTTTT
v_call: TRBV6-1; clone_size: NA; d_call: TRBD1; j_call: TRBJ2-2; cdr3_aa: CASKESTGARSGELFF; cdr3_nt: TGTGCCAGCAAGGAATCGACAGGGGCACGATCCGGGGAGCTGTTTTTT
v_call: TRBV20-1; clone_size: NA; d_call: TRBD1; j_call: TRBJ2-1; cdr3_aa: CSARQGDSYNEQFF; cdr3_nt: TGCAGTGCTAGACAGGGGGACTCCTACAATGAGCAGTTCTTC
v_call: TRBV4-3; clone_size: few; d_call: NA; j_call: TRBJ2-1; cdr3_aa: CASSQDFGRGRPNRNEQFF; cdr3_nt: TGCGCCAGCAGCCAAGATTTTGGCCGGGGCCGACCCAATCGGAATGAGCAGTTCTTC
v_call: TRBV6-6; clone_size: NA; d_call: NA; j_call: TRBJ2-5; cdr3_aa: CASSYSTGQETQYF; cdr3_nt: TGTGCCAGCAGTTACTCGACTGGACAGGAGACCCAGTACTTC
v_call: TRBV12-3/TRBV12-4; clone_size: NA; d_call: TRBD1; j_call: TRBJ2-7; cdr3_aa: CASSSTGYPYEQYF; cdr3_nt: TGTGCCAGCAGTTCGACAGGGTACCCCTACGAGCAGTACTTC
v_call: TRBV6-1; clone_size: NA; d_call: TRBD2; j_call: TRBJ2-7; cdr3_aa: CASSEVPGGSYYEQYF; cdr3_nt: TGTGCCAGCAGTGAAGTTCCGGGAGGTTCCTACTACGAGCAGTACTTC
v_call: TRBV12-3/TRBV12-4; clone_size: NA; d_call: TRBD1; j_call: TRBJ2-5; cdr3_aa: CASSPLAGQGAEETQYF; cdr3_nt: TGTGCCAGCAGTCCCTTAGCGGGACAGGGGGCCGAAGAGACCCAGTACTTC
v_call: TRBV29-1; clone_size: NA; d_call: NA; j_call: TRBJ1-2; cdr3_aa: CSVDGGGSYGYTF; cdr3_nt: TGCAGCGTTGATGGGGGGGGATCCTATGGCTACACCTTC
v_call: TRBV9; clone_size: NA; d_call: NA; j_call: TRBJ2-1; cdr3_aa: CASSARSGNEQFF; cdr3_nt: TGTGCCAGCAGCGCCCGATCAGGTAATGAGCAGTTCTTC